This TCR beta chain was recorded in a study of regulatory T cells in long-lasting Graves disease. This clonotype was found many times. Its antigen remains unidentified. Investigators prepared the TCR beta libraries by applying iRepertoire HTBI primers and Arm-PCR of CDR3 regions. From the multiplex PCR reads, TCRdb called clonotypes with MiXCR, one entry per CDR3 protein. The repertoire has 400,000 to 500,000 distinct CDR3 sequences, 15% to 20% of them found once; the top ten carry around a tenth. Germline V lookup: CDR1 LNHNV, CDR2 YYDKDF (reference sequence). With V trimmed by 5 bases and J by 3 bases, 3 bases remained unmatched. The CDR3 has 13 residues. Time point defined: newly diagnosed GD, antithyroid drugs for less than 3 months. Scientists built the TCR library using RNA that was extracted from PBMCs. Study findings and constraints: Accuracy may have been reduced by the small sample size.

These data were also filed under a second study, of T cells in Graves' hyperthyroidism and ophthalmopathy. This second study says: Each diagnosis was grounded in clinical symptoms, serum thyroxine and TRAb, thyroid ultrasound, and orbital computed tomography.

Material: peripheral blood mononuclear cells (PBMCs), obtained at new diagnosis, from a patient treated with antithyroid drugs. The TCR originated in a woman aged 25-40 years with Graves disease. V usage is TRBV15 and J usage is TRBJ2-7; 8 nucleotides match TRBD2. Written as DNA, the CDR3 is TGTGCCACCAGCCCCGGGACTAGCTACGAGCAGTACTTC. It encodes CATSPGTSYEQYF. Full variable domain (outside the CDR3, taken from reference TRBV15 and TRBJ2-7): DAMVIQNPRYQVTQFGKPVTLSCSQTLNHNVMYWYQQKSSQAPKLLFHYYDKDFNNEADTPDNFQSRRPNTSFCFLDIRSPGLGDTAMYLCATSPGTSYEQYFGPGTRLTVT.